This T cell receptor beta chain derives from a study of T cell changes during pregnancy in multiple sclerosis. This clone appeared once. This CDR3 has 15 amino acids. Looked up from germline, CDR1 is SGHTS and CDR2 is YDEGEE. Trimming left V 2 bases short and J 2 bases short, with 11 bases between. Only in-frame clones appear in the TCRdb table, and some are missing; sequencing was by immunoSEQ multiplex PCR. The sample contains some 34,000 clones, roughly 92% of which appear only once. This sample comprised CD4+ T cells from peripheral blood mononuclear cells, obtained in the third trimester of pregnancy. This sequence originates from a female donor in good health, enrolled as a control in a pregnancy study. V gene TRBV5-8 combines with J gene TRBJ1-5, with D perhaps matching TRBD1 (5 bases). CDR3 coding DNA: TGTGCCAGCAGCTTAGGGGCTTCTGGCAATCAGCCCCAGCATTTT. Amino acids: CASSLGASGNQPQHF.